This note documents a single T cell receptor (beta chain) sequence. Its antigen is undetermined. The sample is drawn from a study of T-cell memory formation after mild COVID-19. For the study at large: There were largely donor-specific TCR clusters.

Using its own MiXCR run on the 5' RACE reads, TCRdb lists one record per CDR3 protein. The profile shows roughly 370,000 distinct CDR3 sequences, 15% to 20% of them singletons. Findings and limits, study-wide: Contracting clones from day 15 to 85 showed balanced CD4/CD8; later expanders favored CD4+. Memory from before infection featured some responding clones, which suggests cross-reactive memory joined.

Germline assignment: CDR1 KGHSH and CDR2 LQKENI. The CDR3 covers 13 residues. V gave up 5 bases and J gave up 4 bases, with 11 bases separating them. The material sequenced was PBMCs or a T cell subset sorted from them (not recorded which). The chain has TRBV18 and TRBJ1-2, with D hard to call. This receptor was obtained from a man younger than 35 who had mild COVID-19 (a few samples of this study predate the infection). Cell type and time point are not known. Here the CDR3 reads CASSSSEFYGYTF. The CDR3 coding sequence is TGTGCCAGCTCAAGTTCGGAGTTCTATGGCTACACCTTC. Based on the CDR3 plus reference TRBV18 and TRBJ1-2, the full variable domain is NAGVMQNPRHLVRRRGQEARLRCSPMKGHSHVYWYRQLPEEGLKFMVYLQKENIIDESGMPKERFSAEFPKEGPSILRIQQVVRGDSAAYFCASSSSEFYGYTFGSGTRLTVV.